A single T cell receptor beta chain is shown here with its context. Its antigen is not yet known. No much larger clone is present one base from it, and per-base qualities are unavailable. The immunoSEQ Assay, a bias-controlled multiplex PCR, was used to amplify TCRbeta CDR3 regions from genomic DNA. Per the authors' processing: Nucleated cell counts per sample were estimated from amplification of reference gene primers within the assay. To quantify the absolute abundance of each unique TCRbeta CDR3 rearrangement, sequence reads were collapsed and filtered. For each sample, productive Simpson clonality was calculated as the square root of Simpson's diversity index across productive rearrangements. Imported from immuneACCESS, the table was reduced by TCRdb to in-frame sequences with V and J called. These copies leave out some clones; in studies compared against another copy, an unresolved V gene accounts for under half, and the cause of the remainder is not known. V and J calls and clone size come straight from that table; D and trimming were deduced from the DNA. Recorded for this sample are about 67,000 clones; about 83% of them occurred a single time. Around 20% of the sample is taken by the ten largest.

The data are from a study of blood T cell repertoires in COVID-19 (dated by TCRdb to between 2020 and 2021). In the study overall: Samples from collaborators originated in the United States, Italy and Spain and spanned both the acute and convalescent phases of COVID-19. The dataset comprised deeply sampled blood TCRbeta repertoires from subjects exposed to, actively infected with, or recovered from COVID-19. Samples were obtained from the ongoing ImmuneRACE study (first 160 participants) and from about 1,300 subjects provided by 6 global collaborators. A de-identified subject ID, COVID-19 status, age in years and sex were almost always included in the sample metadata. Where available, HLA class I and class II types were obtained from metadata supplied by the sample provider rather than from assay-based typing. The prospective study material was composed of cDNA or gDNA derived from T cells, B-cell-depleted T cells, or PBMCs. The repertoires were released in a freely available public database meant as a resource for research on the immune response to SARS-CoV-2. The full study reports these points: The amount of clinical and demographic metadata varied by source and participant and was provided uncurated.

Collaborating institutions collected whole blood in K2EDTA tubes following their own protocols. Collaborator samples were shipped for TCRbeta analysis as frozen whole blood, isolated PBMCs, or DNA extracted from either sample type. V is shortened by 2 bases, J by 5 bases, and the region joining them spans 13 bases. From the cysteine through the phenylalanine, the CDR3 covers 15 amino acids. Only the CDR3 DNA is retained, 45 bases long and in frame from the first base. The germline V gene sets CDR1 to MDHEN and CDR2 to SYDVKM. This TCR derives from an elderly woman with acute or convalescent COVID-19. This chain is built from TRBV28 and TRBJ1-5, with TRBD1 tentatively as D gene (6 bases match). Material for sequencing was peripheral blood. The CDR3 is CASSLIPTGYQPQHF. The sequenced DNA is TGTGCCAGCAGTTTAATTCCGACAGGCTATCAGCCCCAGCATTTT.